These 8 T cell receptor beta chains were all obtained from the same sample, sequenced in a study of cytomegalovirus exposure and HLA in healthy donors. In the PCR, 60 Vbeta and 13 Jbeta primers were used. Clones were sequenced by immunoSEQ multiplex PCR, and TCRdb holds only the in-frame ones, with some missing. The profile shows around 160,000 clones, around 77% of them singletons. Sequenced input: PBMCs. The receptors shown here come from a man aged 45 to 65 in good health and CMV-seropositive.

The rearrangement joins TRBV11-2 to TRBJ1-2, with no clear D. The V gene lost 3 bases and the J gene lost 2 bases, with 16 bases spanning the gap. From germline, CDR1 is SGHAT and CDR2 FQNNGV. The CDR3 runs to 16 residues. Written as DNA, the CDR3 is TGTGCCAGCAGCTTGCATCGGTACAGCCAGAACTATGGCTACACCTTC. It encodes CASSLHRYSQNYGYTF.

This clone has just one count. The chain employs TRBV5-1 and TRBJ2-2; tentatively, D is TRBD2 (5 bases). The germline V and J ends were trimmed by 1 base and 4 bases, with 17 bases remaining between them. The CDR3 extends over 17 amino acids. Germline assignment: CDR1 SGHRS and CDR2 YFSETQ. The CDR3 sequence is CASSLSRGRLSTGELFF. The DNA for the CDR3 is TGCGCCAGCAGCTTGTCTCGGGGAAGGCTAAGCACCGGGGAGCTGTTTTTT.

This chain connects TRBV30 to TRBJ1-2, with TRBD1 matching 7 bases. V was clipped by 2 bases and J by 8 bases; unmatched bases: 8. There are 13 residues in the CDR3. The germline V gene has CDR1 GTSNPN and CDR2 SVGIG (reference sequence). The CDR3 sequence is CAWSRDSRRGYTF. The CDR3 DNA is TGTGCCTGGAGTCGGGACAGTCGACGAGGCTACACCTTC.

This CDR3 is CASSLLAQGASYEQYF. For the CDR3, the DNA is TGCGCCAGCAGCTTGTTGGCCCAGGGGGCTTCCTACGAGCAGTACTTC. The chain carries TRBV5-1 and TRBJ2-7; 8 bases fit TRBD1. The germline CDR1 and CDR2 sequences are SGHRS and YFSETQ. The V segment lost 1 base and the J segment 1 base; nucleotides outside the gene matches: 7. The CDR3 totals 16 residues.

In its sample, this clone was seen a few times. This chain links TRBV7-9 with TRBJ2-1, with D possibly matching TRBD1 (5 bases). The ends were cut back, 1 base at V and 0 bases at J, with 10 bases in the middle. Germline values: CDR1 SEHNR, CDR2 FQNEAQ (reference sequence). This CDR3 is built from 16 residues. CDR3 in DNA: TGTGCCAGCAGCTTAGGGACACAGAGCTCCTACAATGAGCAGTTCTTC. As protein: CASSLGTQSSYNEQFF.

The rearrangement links TRBV7-6 to TRBJ1-6; 7 bases map to TRBD1. The CDR3 contains 15 residues. Germline-derived CDR1 and CDR2 are SGHVS and FNYEAQ. V was pared by 1 base and J by 8 bases, with 5 bases of the junction left unmatched. CDR3 sequence: CASSLVKGAYSPLHF. The DNA for the CDR3 is TGTGCCAGCAGCTTAGTAAAGGGGGCATATTCACCCCTCCACTTT.

The gene calls are TRBV7-2 and TRBJ2-5; D is uncertain. In germline, CDR1 is SGHTA, CDR2 FQGNSA. CDR3 length: 14 residues. The V end lost 0 bases, the J end lost 1 base, and 6 bases lay between the germline ends. The CDR3 DNA follows: TGTGCCAGCAGCTTAGCGGCCCCCCAAGAGACCCAGTACTTC. Its protein is CASSLAAPQETQYF.

V gene TRBV6-4 combines with J gene TRBJ1-2, with unresolved D. The CDR3 covers 13 residues. Trimming shortened V by 9 bases and J by 5 bases, and 16 bases separated the two germline ends. Germline lookup yields CDR1 MRHNA and CDR2 SNTAGT. The CDR3: CASQESPGYGYTF. The DNA for the CDR3 is TGTGCCAGTCAAGAGTCCCCCGGGTATGGCTACACCTTC.